This T cell receptor (beta chain) stems from a study of cytotoxic CD8 clonotypes in ibrutinib-treated CLL. Measured with immunoSEQ multiplex PCR; TCRdb has only the in-frame clones, and not every one. This sample carries 250,000 or so clones, around 70% of them seen once, and the ten largest clones take approximately 15%. V was trimmed by 11 bases and J by 1 base, leaving 11 bases between them. CDR1 and CDR2 from the germline V gene are ENHRY and SYGVKD. This CDR3 contains 13 residues. The V and J genes are TRBV10-3 and TRBJ2-2, with D possibly being TRBD2 (5 bases). The sample was PBMCs, taken after 24 months of ibrutinib treatment. The receptor was derived from a human donor with chronic lymphocytic leukemia. CDR3 nucleotide sequence: TGTGCCTCAGACGGGAAGAACACCGGGGAGCTGTTTTTT. Translated: CASDGKNTGELFF.